This T cell receptor (beta chain) stems from a study of radiation and T cells in renal cell carcinoma. Some clones are missing from TCRdb's copy, which holds only in-frame ones; the method was immunoSEQ multiplex PCR. The table records some 150,000 clones, 70% to 90% of them present only once. This clone was counted only a few times. V lost 6 bases to trimming and J lost 3 bases, with 12 bases between them. This CDR3 spans 14 amino acids. Germline V CDR1 and CDR2: SNHLY, FYNNEI. Time point indicated: blood 4 weeks post-SBRT, at nephrectomy. Treatment described: 15 Gy SBRT to primary tumor, nephrectomy 4 weeks later. Serial blood draws occurred at baseline and 2 and 4 weeks post-SBRT. The tumor was a clear cell renal cell carcinoma.

The origin of this receptor is a woman in her forties or fifties with renal cell carcinoma. This sequence joins TRBV2 and TRBJ1-5, with D uncertain. The source was blood, collected from a patient whose treatment included radiotherapy and nephrectomy. The CDR3: CASRPSSVNQPQHF. CDR3 DNA: TGTGCCAGCAGACCCTCCAGCGTCAATCAGCCCCAGCATTTT.